This T cell receptor beta chain was identified during a study of yellow fever vaccine responses in identical twins (dated by TCRdb to between 2018 and 2020). About the investigation overall: In the study, vaccine-responding T cell clones were precisely tracked in identical twins.

The library relied on RT-PCR. Sequenced using an Illumina HiSeq 2500. TCRdb handled the public reads itself, with Q25 trimming in fastp and clone calling in MiXCR, and kept productive beta chains. Every entry covers one CDR3 protein and lists the most common genes and DNA from its rows. Within this sample are approximately 3,000 distinct CDR3 sequences, with around 82% of them counted one time only. The leading ten clones occupy about 1.5% of the sample. Comment on this clonotype: Its binding antigen is unknown. No base qualities exist here, and no much larger clone lies one base off it.

Results and caveats for the whole study, not just this receptor: According to the authors, in identical twins the way T cells responded to vaccination appeared partly convergent and partly personalized.

This clonotype was sampled from a woman aged 18-29 years who received the yellow fever vaccine. Donor details come from another sample of the same person, matched by shared clones. Sample: T cells from blood (PBMCs), unsorted or a sorted subset (not recorded which), taken before or after yellow fever vaccination (not recorded which).

CDR3 sequence: CASSKAGGFRYEQYF. The nucleotide sequence is given as TGTGCCAGCAGCAAAGCGGGGGGGTTTCGCTACGAGCAGTACTTC. The chain couples TRBV21-1 to TRBJ2-7; the tabulated D call, TRBD1, remains unverified against the DNA. TRBV21-1 is a pseudogene locus. The CDR3 starts with the cysteine, ends with the phenylalanine, and has 15 residues. The sequence is cut down to CDR3 DNA, 45 bases in frame from base 1.